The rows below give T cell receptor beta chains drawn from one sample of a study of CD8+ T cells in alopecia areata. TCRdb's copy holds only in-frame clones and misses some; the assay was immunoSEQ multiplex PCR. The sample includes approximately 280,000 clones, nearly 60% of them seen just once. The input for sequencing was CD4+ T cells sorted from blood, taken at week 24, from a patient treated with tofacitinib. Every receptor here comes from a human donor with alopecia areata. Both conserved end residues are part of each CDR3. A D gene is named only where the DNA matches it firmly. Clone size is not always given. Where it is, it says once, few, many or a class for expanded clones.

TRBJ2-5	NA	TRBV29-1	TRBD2	TGCAGCGACCTAGCGGGGGGGTTGGAGACCCAGTACTTC	CSDLAGGLETQYF
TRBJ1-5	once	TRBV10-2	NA	TGCGCCAGCAGTGACAGCAACAATCAGCCCCAGCATTTT	CASSDSNNQPQHF
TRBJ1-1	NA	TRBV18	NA	TGTGCCAGCTCACCAGGCCCGGGGCCAGCCACTGAAGCTTTCTTT	CASSPGPGPATEAFF
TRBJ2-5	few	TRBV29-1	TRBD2	TGCAGCGTTGAAACGACGACTAGCGGGGGAGGGACCCAGTACTTC	CSVETTTSGGGTQYF
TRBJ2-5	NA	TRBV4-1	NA	TGCGCCAGCAGTTCCGACCCGGAAGAGACCCAGTACTTC	CASSSDPEETQYF
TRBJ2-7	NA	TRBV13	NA	TGTGCCAGCAGCTTAGTATCCTACGAGCAGTACTTC	CASSLVSYEQYF
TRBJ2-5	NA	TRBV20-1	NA	TGCAGTGCTCGGCAGGGTCAGACCCAGTACTTC	CSARQGQTQYF
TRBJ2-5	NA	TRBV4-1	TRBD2	TGCGCCAGCAGCCAAGATGGGACTATTCAAGAGACCCAGTACTTC	CASSQDGTIQETQYF
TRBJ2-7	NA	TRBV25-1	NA	TGTGCCAGCAGTGAAGAGTGGAAGCAGTACTTC	CASSEEWKQYF
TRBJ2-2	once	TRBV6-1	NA	TGTGCCAGCAGTGAAGTCGGGAAGACCGGGGAGCTGTTTTTT	CASSEVGKTGELFF
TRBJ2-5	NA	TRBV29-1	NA	TGCAGCGTGGGACACCAAGAGACCCAGTACTTC	CSVGHQETQYF
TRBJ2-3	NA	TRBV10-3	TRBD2	TGTGCCATCAGACCTAGCGGGGGGGCGGTAGATACGCAGTATTTT	CAIRPSGGAVDTQYF
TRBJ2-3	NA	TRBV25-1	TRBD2	TGTGCCAGCAGTGAAAACCTAGGACTAGGTGACACAGATACGCAGTATTTT	CASSENLGLGDTDTQYF
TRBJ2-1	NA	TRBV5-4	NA	TGTGCCAGCAGCTACGGGACTGGCGTAAACAATGAGCAGTTCTTC	CASSYGTGVNNEQFF
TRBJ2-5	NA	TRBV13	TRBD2	TGTGCCAGCAGCTTCGCCGGCGGGGGAGTTCAAGAGACCCAGTACTTC	CASSFAGGGVQETQYF
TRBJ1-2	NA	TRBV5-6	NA	TGTGCCAGCAGCGCGCCTGCCCTCCTGGGGGACGGCTACACCTTC	CASSAPALLGDGYTF
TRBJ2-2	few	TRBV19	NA	TGTGCCAGTAGTACCGGGGGAGCCGGGGAGCTGTTTTTT	CASSTGGAGELFF
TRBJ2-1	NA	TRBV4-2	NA	TGTGCCAGCAGCCAGGGTCGGGCAGGATCCTACAATGAGCAGTTCTTC	CASSQGRAGSYNEQFF
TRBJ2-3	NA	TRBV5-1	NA	TGCGCCAGCAGCATGGGGGGCCGCACAGATACGCAGTATTTT	CASSMGGRTDTQYF
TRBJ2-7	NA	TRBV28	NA	TGTGCCAGCAGCTCGAGGGGACACGAGCAGTACTTC	CASSSRGHEQYF
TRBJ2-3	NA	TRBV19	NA	TGTGCCAGTAGTCGAGCCGTCGATACGCAGTATTTT	CASSRAVDTQYF
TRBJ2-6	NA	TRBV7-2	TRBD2	TGTGCCAGCAGCTTACGGCGGGGGGCCGCTTCTGGGGCCAACGTCCTGACTTTC	CASSLRRGAASGANVLTF
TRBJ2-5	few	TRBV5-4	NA	TGTGCCAGCAGCGCTACAGGGACCCAAGAGACCCAGTACTTC	CASSATGTQETQYF
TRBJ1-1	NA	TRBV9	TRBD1	TGTGCCAGCAGCCCCGGACAGGGCAGGGAGAACACTGAAGCTTTCTTT	CASSPGQGRENTEAFF
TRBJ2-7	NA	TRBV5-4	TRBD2	TGTGCCAGCAGCTTTAGCGGGGCCTCCTACGAGCAGTACTTC	CASSFSGASYEQYF
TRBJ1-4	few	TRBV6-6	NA	TGTGCCAGCAGTTACTCGTTCTACAATAGCGAAAAACTGTTTTTT	CASSYSFYNSEKLFF
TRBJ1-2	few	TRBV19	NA	TGTGCCAGTAGTATTCAGTCCGCGCAGGAGTGGGGCTATGGCTACACCTTC	CASSIQSAQEWGYGYTF
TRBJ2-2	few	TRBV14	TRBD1	TGTGCCAGCAGCCTACGGACAGGGCGGAACACCGGGGAGCTGTTTTTT	CASSLRTGRNTGELFF
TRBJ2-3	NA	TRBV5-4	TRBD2	TGTGCCAGCAGCTTGGCCGGGGGGGGGACAGATACGCAGTATTTT	CASSLAGGGTDTQYF
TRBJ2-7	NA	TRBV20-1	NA	TGCAGTGCTCCGACCAACTACGAGCAGTACTTC	CSAPTNYEQYF
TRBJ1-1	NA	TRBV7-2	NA	TGTGCCAGCAGCTTAGATCCGAACACTGAAGCTTTCTTT	CASSLDPNTEAFF
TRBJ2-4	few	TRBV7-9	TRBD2	TGTGCCAGCAGCCCAATAGCGGGGGGGCCCGGAAACATTCAGTACTTC	CASSPIAGGPGNIQYF
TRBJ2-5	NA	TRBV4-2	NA	TGTGCCAGCAGCCAAGATCATGGAAGAGGGCAAGAGACCCAGTACTTC	CASSQDHGRGQETQYF
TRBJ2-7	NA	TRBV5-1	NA	TGCGCCAGCAGCTTAACGGGAACGGGCGCGGGCTACGAGCAGTACTTC	CASSLTGTGAGYEQYF
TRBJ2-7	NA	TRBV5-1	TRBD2	TGCGCCAGCAGTAAGTCGGGGACTAGCGGGGATGAGCAGTACTTC	CASSKSGTSGDEQYF
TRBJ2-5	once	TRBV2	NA	TGTGCCAGCAGTGAGCAGGGGATTGCAGTCGGGTCCCAGTACTTC	CASSEQGIAVGSQYF
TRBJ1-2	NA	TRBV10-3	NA	TGTGCCATCAGTGAGTCGGGACGGACTAACTATGGCTACACCTTC	CAISESGRTNYGYTF
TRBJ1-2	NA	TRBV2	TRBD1	TGTGCCAGCAAAATACTCGAGACAGGGGCCGGCTACACCTTC	CASKILETGAGYTF
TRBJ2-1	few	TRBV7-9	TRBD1	TGTGCCAGCAGCTCTATCGACAGGGTAAAGAATGAGCAGTTCTTC	CASSSIDRVKNEQFF
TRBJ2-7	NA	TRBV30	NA	TGTGCCTGGAGTGTACTGGGCGAGCAGTACTTC	CAWSVLGEQYF
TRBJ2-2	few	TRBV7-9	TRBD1	TGTGCCAGCAGCTTAAGATCCGGGACAGGGAACACCGGGGAGCTGTTTTTT	CASSLRSGTGNTGELFF
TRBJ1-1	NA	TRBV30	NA	TGTGCCCACCGCGCAGGGTACTCTAACACTGAAGCTTTCTTT	CAHRAGYSNTEAFF
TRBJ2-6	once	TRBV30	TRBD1	TGTGCCTGGAGTGCCCACAGGGGAGCCCTGGGGGTTACAACATCTGGGGCCAACGTCCTGACTTTC	CAWSAHRGALGVTTSGANVLTF
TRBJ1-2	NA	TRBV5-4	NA	TGTGCCAGCAGCCCGCGGGGGGGTAACTATGGCTACACCTTC	CASSPRGGNYGYTF
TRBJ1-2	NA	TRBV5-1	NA	TGCGCCAGCAGCGAAACCCAGGGAAGCTATGGCTACACCTTC	CASSETQGSYGYTF
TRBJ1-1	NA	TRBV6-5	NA	TGTGCCAGCAGTTACAAGGGTCCCACTGAAGCTTTCTTT	CASSYKGPTEAFF
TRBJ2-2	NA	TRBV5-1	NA	TGCGCCAGCAAGGTTTCCAAACCCGGGGAGCTGTTTTTT	CASKVSKPGELFF
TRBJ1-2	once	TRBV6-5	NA	TGTGCCAGCAGTTACAGAGCTAACTATGGCTACACCTTC	CASSYRANYGYTF